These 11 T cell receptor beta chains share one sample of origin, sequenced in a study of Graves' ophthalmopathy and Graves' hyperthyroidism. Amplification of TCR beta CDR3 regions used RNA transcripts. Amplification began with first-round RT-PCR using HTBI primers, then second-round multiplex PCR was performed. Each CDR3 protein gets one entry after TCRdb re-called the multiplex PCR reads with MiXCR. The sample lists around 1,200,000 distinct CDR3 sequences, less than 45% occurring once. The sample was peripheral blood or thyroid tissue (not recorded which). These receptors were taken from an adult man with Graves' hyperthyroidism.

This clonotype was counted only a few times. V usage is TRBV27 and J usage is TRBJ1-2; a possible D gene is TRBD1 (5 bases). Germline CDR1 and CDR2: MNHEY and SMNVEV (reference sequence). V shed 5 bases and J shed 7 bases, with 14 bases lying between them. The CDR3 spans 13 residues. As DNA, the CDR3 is TGTGCCAGCAGTACTCAGGGCGGGATTGGCTACACCTTC. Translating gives CASSTQGGIGYTF.

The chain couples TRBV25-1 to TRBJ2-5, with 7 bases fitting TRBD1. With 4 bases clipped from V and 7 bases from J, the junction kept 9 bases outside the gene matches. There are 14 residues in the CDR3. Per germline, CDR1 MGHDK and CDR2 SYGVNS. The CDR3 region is CASSGDSPGRTQYF. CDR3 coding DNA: TGTGCCAGCAGTGGGGACAGCCCCGGTCGGACCCAGTACTTC. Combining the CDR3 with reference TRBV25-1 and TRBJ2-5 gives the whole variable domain EADIYQTPRYLVIGTGKKITLECSQTMGHDKMYWYQQDPGMELHLIHYSYGVNSTEKGDLSSESTVSRIRTEHFPLTLESARPSHTSQYLCASSGDSPGRTQYFGPGTRLLVL.

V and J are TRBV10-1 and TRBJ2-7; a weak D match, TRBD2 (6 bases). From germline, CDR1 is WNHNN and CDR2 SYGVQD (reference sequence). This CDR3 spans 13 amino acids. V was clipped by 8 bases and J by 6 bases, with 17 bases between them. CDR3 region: CASPRLGGIEQYF. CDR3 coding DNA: TGCGCCAGCCCACGACTAGGTGGGATCGAGCAGTACTTC.

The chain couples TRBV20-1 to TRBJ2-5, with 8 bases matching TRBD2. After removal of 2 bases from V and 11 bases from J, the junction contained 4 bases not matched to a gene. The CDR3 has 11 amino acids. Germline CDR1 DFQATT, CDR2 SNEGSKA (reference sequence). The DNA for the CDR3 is TGCAGTGCTAGAACGGGGGGGAATCAGTACTTC. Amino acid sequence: CSARTGGNQYF.

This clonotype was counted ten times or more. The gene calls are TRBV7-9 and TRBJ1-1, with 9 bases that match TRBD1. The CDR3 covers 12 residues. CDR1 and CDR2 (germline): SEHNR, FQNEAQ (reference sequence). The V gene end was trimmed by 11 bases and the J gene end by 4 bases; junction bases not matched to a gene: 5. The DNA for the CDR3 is TGTGCCTCGACAGGGGGTCTCACTGAAGCTTTCTTT. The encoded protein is CASTGGLTEAFF.

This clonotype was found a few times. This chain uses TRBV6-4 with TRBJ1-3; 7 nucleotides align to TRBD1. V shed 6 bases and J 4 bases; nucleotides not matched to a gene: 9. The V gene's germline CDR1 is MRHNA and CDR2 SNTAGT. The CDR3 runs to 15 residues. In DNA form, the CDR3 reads TGTGCCAGCAGACAAAGGGGGCGCTCCGGAAACACCATATATTTT. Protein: CASRQRGRSGNTIYF.

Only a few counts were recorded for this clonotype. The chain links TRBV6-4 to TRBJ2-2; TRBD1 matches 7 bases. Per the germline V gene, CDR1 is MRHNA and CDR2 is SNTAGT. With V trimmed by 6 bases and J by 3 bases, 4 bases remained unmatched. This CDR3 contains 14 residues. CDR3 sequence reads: CASRQGSDTGELFF. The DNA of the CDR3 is TGTGCCAGCAGACAGGGGTCAGACACCGGGGAGCTGTTTTTT.

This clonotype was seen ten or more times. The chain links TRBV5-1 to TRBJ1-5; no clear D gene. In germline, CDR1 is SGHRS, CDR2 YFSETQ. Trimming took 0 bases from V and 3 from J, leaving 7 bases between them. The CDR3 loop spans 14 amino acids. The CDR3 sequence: CASSLGPDNQPQHF. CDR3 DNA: TGCGCCAGCAGCTTGGGTCCAGACAATCAGCCCCAGCATTTT. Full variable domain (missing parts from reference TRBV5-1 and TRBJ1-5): KAGVTQTPRYLIKTRGQQVTLSCSPISGHRSVSWYQQTPGQGLQFLFEYFSETQRNKGNFPGRFSGRQFSNSRSEMNVSTLELGDSALYLCASSLGPDNQPQHFGDGTRLSIL.

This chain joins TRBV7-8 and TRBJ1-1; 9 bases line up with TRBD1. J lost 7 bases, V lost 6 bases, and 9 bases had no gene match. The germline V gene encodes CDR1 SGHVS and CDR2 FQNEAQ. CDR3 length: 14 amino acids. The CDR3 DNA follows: TGTGCCAGCAGGTCTGGGACAGGGTCTGTTGAAGCTTTCTTT. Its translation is CASRSGTGSVEAFF.

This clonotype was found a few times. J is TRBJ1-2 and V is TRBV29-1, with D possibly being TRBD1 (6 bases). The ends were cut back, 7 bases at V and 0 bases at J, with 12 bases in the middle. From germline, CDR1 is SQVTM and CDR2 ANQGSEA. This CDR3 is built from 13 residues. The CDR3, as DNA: TGCAGCGGGGGGGACAAACCTAACTATGGCTACACCTTC. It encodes CSGGDKPNYGYTF. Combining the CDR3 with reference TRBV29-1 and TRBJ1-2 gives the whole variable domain SAVISQKPSRDICQRGTSLTIQCQVDSQVTMMFWYRQQPGQSLTLIATANQGSEATYESGFVIDKFPISRPNLTFSTLTVSNMSPEDSSIYLCSGGDKPNYGYTFGSGTRLTVV.

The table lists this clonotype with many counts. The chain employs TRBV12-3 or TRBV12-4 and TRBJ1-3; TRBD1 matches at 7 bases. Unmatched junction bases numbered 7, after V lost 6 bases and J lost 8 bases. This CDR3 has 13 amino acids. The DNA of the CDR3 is TGTGCCAGCAGCTCTTGGCAGGGGGACACCATATATTTT. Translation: CASSSWQGDTIYF.